This T cell receptor beta chain originates from a study of graft-versus-host responses after intestinal transplantation. Study overall: Isolated intestinal, liver-intestinal, or multivisceral transplants were what recipients had. Among the recipients, all got anti-thymocyte globulin induction and then tacrolimus and steroids for roughly three years.

A single count supports this clone. Its antigen is as yet unknown. Study results and caveats: Investigators detected GvH clones in recipient marrow, with some emerging earlier in ileum or blood. Early post-transplant HvG declines tracked with peak circulating GvH clone levels.

Libraries were prepared by immunoSEQ multiplex PCR; TCRdb keeps only in-frame clonotypes and omits some of them. The sample has about 120,000 clones; 90% are singletons. The specimen comprised unstimulated CD4+ T cells sorted from spleen or lymph node cells, sampled before intestinal transplant. The TCR was taken from a human donor who received an intestinal transplant.

The CDR3 DNA is TGTGCCAGCAGCTCTGGGACTAGCGGGAGTGCCGGAGCCCTCTGGAATGAGCAGTTCTTC. It encodes CASSSGTSGSAGALWNEQFF. The chain uses TRBV9 and TRBJ2-1, with 14 bases fitting TRBD2. The J segment lost 7 bases and the V segment lost 4 bases, leaving 19 bases of the junction unmatched. The CDR3 length is 20 residues. Per germline, CDR1 SGDLS and CDR2 YYNGEE. Combining the CDR3 with reference TRBV9 and TRBJ2-1 gives the whole variable domain DSGVTQTPKHLITATGQRVTLRCSPRSGDLSVYWYQQSLDQGLQFLIQYYNGEERAKGNILERFSAQQFPDLHSELNLSSLELGDSALYFCASSSGTSGSAGALWNEQFFGPGTRLTVL.